This T cell receptor beta chain originates from a study of blood T cell repertoires in COVID-19. The overall study: The United States, Italy and Spain were the sources of the acute and convalescent COVID-19 samples. Sources were T cells, B-cell-depleted T cells, or PBMCs; the material itself was cDNA or gDNA.

CDR3 length: 12 residues. V was pared by 5 bases and J by 11 bases, with 15 bases between. Germline loops: CDR1 MNHEY, CDR2 SVGAGI. Original analysis: From reference gene primer amplification, estimates of nucleated cell counts were derived. The assay was immunoSEQ multiplex PCR, and TCRdb's table has in-frame clones only and misses some. D and trimming come from the DNA, and the V and J calls and clone size come from that table. The repertoire holds 350,000 to 450,000 clones, with roughly 85% as singletons. The origin of this receptor is a woman under 30 with acute or convalescent COVID-19. The chain recombines TRBV6-5 with TRBJ1-2, with D possibly TRBD1 on 5 matching bases. Sequencing used peripheral blood. CDR3 loop: CASSHWGGDYTF. CDR3 nucleotide sequence: TGTGCCAGCAGTCACTGGGGGGGGGATTACACCTTC.